This record concerns one T cell receptor (beta chain) sequence. Its antigen remains unidentified. Base qualities are not at hand, and no much larger clone is one base apart. The CDR3 sequence holds 15 residues, the cysteine and phenylalanine included. Of the read, only the CDR3 DNA is kept; its 45 bases are in frame from base 1. Sequences SGDLS (CDR1) and YYNGEE (CDR2) are obtained from the germline V gene. Trimming accounts for 4 bases at V and 4 bases at J, while the number of junction bases matched to no gene is 9. To prepare the library, the immunoSEQ multiplex PCR assay was applied. The deep sequencing platform assayed around 10^5 TCR templates per sample. Genomic DNA extracted from sorted T cells was used for TCRbeta CDR3 sequencing. Per the source publication's procedure: The R programming language was used for clonal analysis of TCRbeta CDR3 data. Unstimulated samples were compared with post-reaction CFSE-low samples to define alloreactive CD4+ and CD8+ clones. Regulatory or non-regulatory origin was assigned to alloreactive CD4+ clones by matching of sequences to sorted unstimulated Treg and non-Treg repertoires. In TCRdb, the immuneACCESS table is reduced to in-frame sequences with V and J assigned. These tables do not hold every clone; where another copy was compared, an unresolved V gene accounts for under half, and the others remain unexplained. That table supplies the V and J calls and clone size; D and trimming were determined from the DNA. The sample table contains some 87,000 clones; only one count was recorded for more than 80% of them. About 16% of the sample comes from the top ten.

Sorted unstimulated T cells and proliferating T cells recovered from mixed lymphocyte reactions underwent TCRbeta CDR3 sequencing. Fresh whole blood from ten HLA-typed healthy donors was used as the source from which PBMCs were isolated. The sample belongs to a study of siplizumab effects on memory and regulatory T cells (dated by TCRdb to between 2018 and 2020). Concerning the study at large: The study examined how the anti-CD2 antibody siplizumab affects alloreactive T-cell subsets in allogeneic mixed lymphocyte reactions built from human PBMCs. What the research found in general, with its limitations: The suppressive function of proliferating Tregs from siplizumab cultures was not functionally confirmed. Among mappable alloreactive CD4+ clones, an average Treg-derived fraction of roughly 71% was observed with siplizumab, compared with less than 35% in control reactions. Roughly 80-95% of proliferating CD4+ or CD8+ clones could not be assigned a naive or memory phenotype. Because sequences at frequencies below about 10^-5 were poorly captured, only a minor fraction of alloreactive clones could be mapped back to unstimulated subsets. Siplizumab significantly reduced the cumulative frequency of alloreactive sequences traceable to unstimulated CD4+ memory T cells. Greater diversity appeared to be present in unstimulated naive T cells than in memory T cells, and a substantial contribution to the alloresponse seemed to be made by naive cells.

The sample was CD4+ T cells sorted from blood. The sequence is built from TRBV9 and TRBJ1-1; the junction holds 8 bases that match TRBD1. The receptor was isolated from a human donor in good health. The nucleotide sequence is given as TGTGCCAGCAGCCCACAGACAGGGGATAGCACTGAAGCTTTCTTT. This sequence encodes CASSPQTGDSTEAFF.